The TCR beta chain described here comes from a study of T cells in Graves' hyperthyroidism and ophthalmopathy. Germline V gene data show CDR1 as MNHEY and CDR2 as SMNVEV (reference sequence). The CDR3 has 18 amino acids. The junction had 12 bases not matched to a gene; V was cut back by 6 bases and J by 0 bases. Amplified regions were TCR beta CDR3 sequences from RNA transcripts. The HTBI set primed first-round TCR CDR3 RT-PCR. TCRdb re-analysed the multiplex PCR reads in MiXCR, keeping a single row per CDR3 protein. The sample holds about 300,000 distinct CDR3 sequences; roughly 19% are singletons and the top ten take just under 40%.

Sequenced material: blood. This chain uses TRBV27 with TRBJ2-1, with 9 bases matching TRBD1. The TCR comes from a man aged 45-60 years with Graves' ophthalmopathy. CDR3 nucleotide sequence: TGTGCCAGCAGGATGACAGGGGGAGGGCGGAGCTCCTACAATGAGCAGTTCTTC. Translation: CASRMTGGGRSSYNEQFF.